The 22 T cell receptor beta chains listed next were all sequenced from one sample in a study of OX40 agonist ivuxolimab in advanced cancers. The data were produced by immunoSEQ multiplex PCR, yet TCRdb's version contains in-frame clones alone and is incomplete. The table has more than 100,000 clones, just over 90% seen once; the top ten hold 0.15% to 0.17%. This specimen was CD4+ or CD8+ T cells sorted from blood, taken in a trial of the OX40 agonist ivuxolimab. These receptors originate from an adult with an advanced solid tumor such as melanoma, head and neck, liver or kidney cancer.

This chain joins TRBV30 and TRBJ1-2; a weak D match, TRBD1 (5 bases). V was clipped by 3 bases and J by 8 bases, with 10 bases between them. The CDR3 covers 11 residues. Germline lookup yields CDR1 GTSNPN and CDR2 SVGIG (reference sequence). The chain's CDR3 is CAWRWRGGYTF. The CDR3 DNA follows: TGTGCCTGGAGGTGGCGGGGGGGCTACACCTTC.

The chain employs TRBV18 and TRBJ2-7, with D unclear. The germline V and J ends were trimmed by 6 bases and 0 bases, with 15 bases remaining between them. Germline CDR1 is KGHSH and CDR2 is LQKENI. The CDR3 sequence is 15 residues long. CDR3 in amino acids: CASSAGGGNSYEQYF. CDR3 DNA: TGTGCCAGCTCTGCTGGTGGCGGTAACTCCTACGAGCAGTACTTC.

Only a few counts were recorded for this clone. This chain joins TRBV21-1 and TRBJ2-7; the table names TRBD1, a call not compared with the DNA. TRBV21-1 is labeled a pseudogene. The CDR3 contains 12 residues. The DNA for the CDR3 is TGTGCCAGCAGAATGCAAGGGGAAGAGCAGTACTTC. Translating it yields CASRMQGEEQYF.

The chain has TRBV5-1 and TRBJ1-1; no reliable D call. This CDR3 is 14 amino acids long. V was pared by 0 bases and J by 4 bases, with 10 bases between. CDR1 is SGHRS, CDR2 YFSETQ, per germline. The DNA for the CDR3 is TGCGCCAGCAGCTTGGACACTCCCTCCACTGAAGCTTTCTTT. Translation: CASSLDTPSTEAFF.

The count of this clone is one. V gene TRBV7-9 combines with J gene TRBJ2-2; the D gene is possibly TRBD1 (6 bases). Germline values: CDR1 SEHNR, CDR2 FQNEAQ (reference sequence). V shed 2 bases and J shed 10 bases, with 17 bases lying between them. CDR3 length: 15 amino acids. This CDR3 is CASSLLGTPAEELFF. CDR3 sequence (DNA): TGTGCCAGCAGCTTATTAGGGACACCGGCGGAGGAGCTGTTTTTT.

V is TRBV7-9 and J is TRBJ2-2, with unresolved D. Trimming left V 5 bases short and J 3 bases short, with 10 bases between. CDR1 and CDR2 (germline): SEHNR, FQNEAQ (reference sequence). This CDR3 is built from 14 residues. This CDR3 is CASSHKTYTGELFF. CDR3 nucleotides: TGTGCCAGCAGCCATAAAACCTACACCGGGGAGCTGTTTTTT.

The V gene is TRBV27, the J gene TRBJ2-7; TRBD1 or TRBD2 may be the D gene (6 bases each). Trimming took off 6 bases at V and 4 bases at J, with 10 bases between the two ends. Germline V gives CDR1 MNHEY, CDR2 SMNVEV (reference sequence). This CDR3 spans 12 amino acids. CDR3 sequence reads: CASSRGGYEQYF. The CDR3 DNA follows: TGTGCCAGCAGCAGAGGGGGGTACGAGCAGTACTTC.

CDR3 nucleotides: TGTGCCGGTTTTGGGGGGTTGAACACTGAAGCTTTCTTT. Protein product: CAGFGGLNTEAFF. V and J are TRBV7-9 and TRBJ1-1; a possible D gene is TRBD1 (5 bases). CDR1 and CDR2 (germline): SEHNR, FQNEAQ (reference sequence). The germline V and J ends were trimmed by 11 bases and 0 bases, with 13 bases remaining between them. The CDR3 spans 13 residues.

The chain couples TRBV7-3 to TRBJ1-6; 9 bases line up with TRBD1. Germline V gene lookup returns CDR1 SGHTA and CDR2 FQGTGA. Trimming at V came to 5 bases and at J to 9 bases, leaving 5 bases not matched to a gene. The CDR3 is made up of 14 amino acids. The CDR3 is CASSLGQGSSPLHF. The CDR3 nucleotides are TGTGCCAGCAGCCTAGGACAGGGGAGTTCACCCCTCCACTTT. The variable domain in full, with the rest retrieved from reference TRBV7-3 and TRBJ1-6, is GAGVSQTPSNKVTEKGKYVELRCDPISGHTALYWYRQSLGQGPEFLIYFQGTGAADDSGLPNDRFFAVRPEGSVSTLKIQRTERGDSAVYLCASSLGQGSSPLHFGNGTRLTVT.

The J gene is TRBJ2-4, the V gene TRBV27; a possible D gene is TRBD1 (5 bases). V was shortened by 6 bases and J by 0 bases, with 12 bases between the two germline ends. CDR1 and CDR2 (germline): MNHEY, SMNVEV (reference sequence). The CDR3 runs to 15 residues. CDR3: CASSFDRLAKNIQYF. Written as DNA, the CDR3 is TGTGCCAGCAGCTTTGACAGATTAGCCAAAAACATTCAGTACTTC.

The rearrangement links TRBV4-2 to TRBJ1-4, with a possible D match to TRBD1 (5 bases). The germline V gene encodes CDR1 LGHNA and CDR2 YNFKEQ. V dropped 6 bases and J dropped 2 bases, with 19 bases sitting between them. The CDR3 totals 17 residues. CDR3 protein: CASRRVGGRDTNEKLFF. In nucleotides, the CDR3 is TGTGCCAGCAGGCGGGTCGGCGGTCGGGACACTAATGAAAAACTGTTTTTT.

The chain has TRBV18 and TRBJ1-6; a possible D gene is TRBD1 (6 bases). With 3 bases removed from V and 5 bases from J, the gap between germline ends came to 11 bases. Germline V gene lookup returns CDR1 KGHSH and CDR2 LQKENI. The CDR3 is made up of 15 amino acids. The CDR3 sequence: CASSPGGADNSPLHF. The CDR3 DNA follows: TGTGCCAGCTCACCTGGGGGGGCCGATAATTCACCCCTCCACTTT.

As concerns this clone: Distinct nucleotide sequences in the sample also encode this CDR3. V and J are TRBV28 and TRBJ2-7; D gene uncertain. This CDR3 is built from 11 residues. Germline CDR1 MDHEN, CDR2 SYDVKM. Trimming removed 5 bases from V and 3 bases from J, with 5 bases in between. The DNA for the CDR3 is TGTGCCAGCAGTCCCCACTACGAGCAGTACTTC. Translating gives CASSPHYEQYF.

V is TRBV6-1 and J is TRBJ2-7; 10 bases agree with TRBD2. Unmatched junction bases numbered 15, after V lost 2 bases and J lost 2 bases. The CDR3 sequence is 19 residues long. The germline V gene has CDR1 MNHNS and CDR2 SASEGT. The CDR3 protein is CASSEREGSGGSTPYEQYF. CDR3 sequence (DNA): TGTGCCAGCAGTGAACGGGAAGGTAGCGGGGGGTCTACCCCCTACGAGCAGTACTTC.

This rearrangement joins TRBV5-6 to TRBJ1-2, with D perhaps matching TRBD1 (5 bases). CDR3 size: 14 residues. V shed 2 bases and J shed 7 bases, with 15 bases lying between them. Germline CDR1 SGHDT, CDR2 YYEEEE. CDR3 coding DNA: TGTGCCAGCAGCTTTGTGGGCCAGCAGGGTGGCTACACCTTC. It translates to CASSFVGQQGGYTF.

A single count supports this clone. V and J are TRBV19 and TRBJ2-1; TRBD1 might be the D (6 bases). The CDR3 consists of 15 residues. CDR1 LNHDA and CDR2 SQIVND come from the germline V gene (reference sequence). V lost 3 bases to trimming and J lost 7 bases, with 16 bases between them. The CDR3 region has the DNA TGTGCCAGTAGTATTGGGGGCTATACTGGAAATGAGCAGTTCTTC. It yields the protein CASSIGGYTGNEQFF.

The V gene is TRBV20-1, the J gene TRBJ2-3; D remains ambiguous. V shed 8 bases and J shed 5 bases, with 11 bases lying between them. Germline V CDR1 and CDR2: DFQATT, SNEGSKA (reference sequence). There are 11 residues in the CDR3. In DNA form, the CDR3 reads TGCAGTCTTCGAATGGGAGATACGCAGTATTTT. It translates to CSLRMGDTQYF.

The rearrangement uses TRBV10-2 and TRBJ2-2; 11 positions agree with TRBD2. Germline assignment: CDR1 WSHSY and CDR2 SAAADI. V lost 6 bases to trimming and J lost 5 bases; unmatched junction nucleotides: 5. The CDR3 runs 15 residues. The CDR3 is CASRLTSGETGELFF. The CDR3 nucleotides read TGCGCCAGCAGACTGACTAGCGGGGAAACCGGGGAGCTGTTTTTT.

CDR3 sequence reads: CATSRDGDRKQFF. The DNA for the CDR3 is TGTGCCACCAGCAGAGACGGGGATCGGAAGCAGTTCTTC. J is TRBJ2-1 and V is TRBV15, with a tentative D call TRBD2 (5 bases). Germline V lookup: CDR1 LNHNV, CDR2 YYDKDF (reference sequence). This CDR3 comprises 13 residues. Trimming removed 0 bases at V and 11 bases at J, with 11 bases between.

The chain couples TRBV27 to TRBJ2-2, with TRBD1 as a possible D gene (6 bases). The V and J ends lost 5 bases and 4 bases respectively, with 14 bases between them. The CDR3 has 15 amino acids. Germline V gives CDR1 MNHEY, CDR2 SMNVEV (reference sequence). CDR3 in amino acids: CASSGGWGRTGELFF. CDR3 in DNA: TGTGCCAGCAGTGGGGGTTGGGGGCGCACCGGGGAGCTGTTTTTT.

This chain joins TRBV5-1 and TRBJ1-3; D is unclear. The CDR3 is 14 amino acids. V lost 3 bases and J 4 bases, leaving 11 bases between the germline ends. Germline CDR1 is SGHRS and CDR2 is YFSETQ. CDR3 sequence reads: CASSSLDEGNTIYF. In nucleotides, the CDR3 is TGCGCCAGCAGCTCCTTGGACGAGGGAAACACCATATATTTT.

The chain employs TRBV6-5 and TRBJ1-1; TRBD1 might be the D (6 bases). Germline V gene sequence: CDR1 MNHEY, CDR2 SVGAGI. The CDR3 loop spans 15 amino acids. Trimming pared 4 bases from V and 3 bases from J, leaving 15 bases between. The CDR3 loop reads CASSSIQDRYTEAFF. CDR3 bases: TGTGCCAGCAGTTCTATTCAGGACAGATACACTGAAGCTTTCTTT.